Included here is one T cell receptor beta chain sequence, with context. Its antigen is unknown. Base-call qualities are not available, and no considerably larger clone is one nucleotide away. Other DNA sequences within the sample encode an identical CDR3. TCRbeta CDR3 regions were amplified from genomic DNA by means of the immunoSEQ Assay, a bias-controlled multiplex PCR. Per the source publication's procedure: The number of nucleated cells in each sample was estimated from the amplification of reference gene primers within the assay. Sequence reads were collapsed and filtered to measure the absolute abundance of every unique TCRbeta CDR3 rearrangement. Productive Simpson clonality was computed per sample as the square root of Simpson's diversity index over productive rearrangements. TCRdb retrieved this table from immuneACCESS and kept in-frame rearrangements only. Not all clones are present; in checked studies, unresolved V genes account for under half, and no reason is known for the remainder. D and trimming were read from the DNA, whereas the V and J calls and clone size are those reported in that table. The table for this sample lists 200,000 to 300,000 clones; roughly 88% of them were counted only once. Roughly 6.8% of the sample is taken by the ten largest.

Taken from cysteine to phenylalanine, the CDR3 has 15 residues. The kept DNA is CDR3 alone, 45 bases in frame from the first base. Germline trimming: 6 bases from V, 2 bases from J; junction bases outside gene matches: 5. According to the germline V gene (reference sequence), CDR1 reads LNHDA and CDR2 reads SQIVND. The data belong to a study of blood T cell repertoires in COVID-19 (TCRdb year 2020). For the wider study: Samples covering the acute and convalescent phases of COVID-19 were provided by collaborators in the United States, Italy and Spain. A freely available public database, intended as a resource for researchers studying the immune response to SARS-CoV-2, is where the repertoires were released. Where available, HLA class I and class II types were obtained from metadata supplied by the sample provider rather than from assay-based typing. Samples were obtained from the ongoing ImmuneRACE study (first 160 participants) and from over 1,000 subjects provided by 6 global collaborators. Sample metadata almost always included a de-identified subject ID, COVID-19 status, age in years and sex. Subjects who had been exposed to COVID-19, were actively infected with it, or had recovered from it provided the deeply sampled blood TCRbeta repertoires that made up the dataset. The prospective study material was composed of cDNA or gDNA derived from T cells, B-cell-depleted T cells, or PBMCs.

At one collaborating source in Seattle, patients were enrolled during active infection and were followed longitudinally through the course of disease. Each collaborating institution followed its own protocols to collect whole blood in K2EDTA tubes. For TCRbeta analysis, collaborators shipped samples as frozen whole blood, isolated PBMCs, or DNA extracted from either of those sample types. Overall study results and their limits: Clinical and demographic metadata were provided uncurated, with the amount varying by source and participant.

Specimen: peripheral blood. This sequence originates from a woman aged 30 to 39 with COVID-19, enrolled during active disease. In this chain, TRBV19 is recombined with TRBJ2-2; a stretch of 8 junction bases matches TRBD1. The DNA is TGTGCCAGTAGCCCAGGGGGCGTAAACACCGGGGAGCTGTTTTTT. The encoded protein is CASSPGGVNTGELFF.